This TCR beta chain was profiled in a study of blood T cell repertoires in COVID-19. The ends were cut back, 0 bases at V and 4 bases at J, with 7 bases in the middle. This CDR3 comprises 14 residues. The germline gives CDR1 LGHNA, CDR2 YSLEER. This table comes from immunoSEQ multiplex PCR, and its TCRdb copy is limited to in-frame clones, with some not included. This sample has 180,000 or so clones, with 65% to 85% found just once. Sequencing used PBMCs or T cells enriched from blood (not recorded which). This chain links TRBV4-3 with TRBJ2-4; possible D gene TRBD2, 5 bases. The source of this sequence is a woman aged 50 to 65 in a cohort exposed to, infected with or recovered from COVID-19 (not recorded which). CDR3 amino acids: CASSQDTGKNIQYF. CDR3 nucleotides: TGCGCCAGCAGCCAAGATACGGGGAAAAACATTCAGTACTTC.